Listed below are T cell receptor beta chains from one sample, sequenced in a study of neurological immune-mediated disorders. A single record per CDR3 protein comes from TCRdb applying MiXCR to the 5' RACE reads. The sample holds approximately 89,000 distinct CDR3 sequences, 4.3% seen once. Input material: PBMCs. Every receptor here comes from a woman aged 55-75 years with multiple sclerosis. Each CDR3 is given with its conserved first and last residue. Each record gives: CDR3 DNA, CDR3 protein, V gene, clone size, D gene, J gene. The D gene is left open where the match is weak. Only part of the rows carry a size: once, few, many, or a class if the clone is expanded.

CDR3 DNA: TGTGCCACCAGCAGTCCGGGCCCAACTCCCTATGGCTACACCTTC
CDR3 protein: CATSSPGPTPYGYTF
V gene: TRBV15
clone size: many
D gene: -
J gene: TRBJ1-2

CDR3 DNA: TGTGCCATCAGCCCCGGCGGGGGCAGGGAGCAGTACTTC
CDR3 protein: CAISPGGGREQYF
V gene: TRBV10-3
clone size: many
D gene: -
J gene: TRBJ2-7

CDR3 DNA: TGCGCCAGCAGCTCCGGTGGGGGGATGTACAATGAGCAGTTCTTC
CDR3 protein: CASSSGGGMYNEQFF
V gene: TRBV5-1
clone size: many
D gene: -
J gene: TRBJ2-1

CDR3 DNA: TGTGCCAGCAGCCCCCTCTCTGGAAACACCATATATTTT
CDR3 protein: CASSPLSGNTIYF
V gene: TRBV7-6
clone size: many
D gene: -
J gene: TRBJ1-3

CDR3 DNA: TGTGCCAGCAGCCTTCACGGCGGGTCCCCCTACGAGCAGTACTTC
CDR3 protein: CASSLHGGSPYEQYF
V gene: TRBV5-6
clone size: many
D gene: -
J gene: TRBJ2-7

CDR3 DNA: TGTGCCAGCAGTTACCTAGGGGTGACCACTGAAGCTTTCTTT
CDR3 protein: CASSYLGVTTEAFF
V gene: TRBV6-5
clone size: many
D gene: -
J gene: TRBJ1-1

CDR3 DNA: TGTGCCAGCAGTTTAGGGGGTTGGACCGGGGAGCTGTTTTTT
CDR3 protein: CASSLGGWTGELFF
V gene: TRBV12-3/TRBV12-4
clone size: many
D gene: -
J gene: TRBJ2-2

CDR3 DNA: TGCGCCAGCAGCTCGATTGACGGAGTTGAAGCTTTCTTT
CDR3 protein: CASSSIDGVEAFF
V gene: TRBV5-1
clone size: many
D gene: -
J gene: TRBJ1-1

CDR3 DNA: TGTGCCAGCAGTTGGACAGGGCTGCAGGCGGTGAGGCAGTTCTTC
CDR3 protein: CASSWTGLQAVRQFF
V gene: TRBV6-2/TRBV6-3
clone size: many
D gene: TRBD1
J gene: TRBJ2-1

CDR3 DNA: TGCAGTGCCCAAGGGGTTCCTAGGGCCGGGGAGCTGTTTTTT
CDR3 protein: CSAQGVPRAGELFF
V gene: TRBV20-1
clone size: many
D gene: -
J gene: TRBJ2-2

CDR3 DNA: TGTGCCAGCAGCTTAGGTACAGGGACTAGGAACACTGAAGCTTTCTTT
CDR3 protein: CASSLGTGTRNTEAFF
V gene: TRBV7-6
clone size: many
D gene: -
J gene: TRBJ1-1

CDR3 DNA: TGTGCCAGCTCACCATACGAGACCCAGTACTTC
CDR3 protein: CASSPYETQYF
V gene: TRBV18
clone size: many
D gene: -
J gene: TRBJ2-5

CDR3 DNA: TGCGCCAGCAGTTTACCGGCTATATCCAAAAACATTCAGTACTTC
CDR3 protein: CASSLPAISKNIQYF
V gene: TRBV5-1
clone size: many
D gene: -
J gene: TRBJ2-4

CDR3 DNA: TGTGCCAGCAGCTTAAACCAGCTAAACTACGAGCAGTACTTC
CDR3 protein: CASSLNQLNYEQYF
V gene: TRBV7-9
clone size: many
D gene: -
J gene: TRBJ2-7

CDR3 DNA: TGCAGTGCTCCGGGTCGAGCGGGGGGAAACTACAATGAGCAGTTCTTC
CDR3 protein: CSAPGRAGGNYNEQFF
V gene: TRBV20-1
clone size: many
D gene: TRBD2
J gene: TRBJ2-1

CDR3 DNA: TGCGCCAGCGGGGACTGGGAGACCCAGTACTTC
CDR3 protein: CASGDWETQYF
V gene: TRBV10-1
clone size: many
D gene: -
J gene: TRBJ2-5

CDR3 DNA: TGTGCCACCAGCAGACTCCTACCTGGGCAGTTCTTC
CDR3 protein: CATSRLLPGQFF
V gene: TRBV15
clone size: many
D gene: -
J gene: TRBJ2-1

CDR3 DNA: TGTGCCAGCAGCTTGCGGGGCAGCAGCAATGAGCAGTTCTTC
CDR3 protein: CASSLRGSSNEQFF
V gene: TRBV7-9
clone size: many
D gene: -
J gene: TRBJ2-1

CDR3 DNA: TGTGCCAGCAGCCAAGGTCTAGCGGGGGGTTTCTACTCCTACGAGCAGTACTTC
CDR3 protein: CASSQGLAGGFYSYEQYF
V gene: TRBV3-1
clone size: -
D gene: TRBD2
J gene: TRBJ2-7

CDR3 DNA: TGCAGTGCTAGAGTTGGGGGCACTGAAGCTTTCTTT
CDR3 protein: CSARVGGTEAFF
V gene: TRBV20-1
clone size: many
D gene: -
J gene: TRBJ1-1

CDR3 DNA: TGTGCCAGCAGCTCTTGGACAGGGGATGAGCAGTTCTTC
CDR3 protein: CASSSWTGDEQFF
V gene: TRBV7-9
clone size: many
D gene: TRBD1
J gene: TRBJ2-1

CDR3 DNA: TGTGCCAGCCAAGTAGGGGACGAGCAGTACTTC
CDR3 protein: CASQVGDEQYF
V gene: TRBV19
clone size: many
D gene: -
J gene: TRBJ2-7

CDR3 DNA: TGTGCCAGCAGAAACCCGGGACAGGGGAACACAGATACGCAGTATTTT
CDR3 protein: CASRNPGQGNTDTQYF
V gene: TRBV6-1
clone size: many
D gene: TRBD1
J gene: TRBJ2-3

CDR3 DNA: TGTGCCAGCAGAGAACCCGGGACAGCGGCAGGGACCCAGTACTTC
CDR3 protein: CASREPGTAAGTQYF
V gene: TRBV2
clone size: many
D gene: TRBD1
J gene: TRBJ2-5

CDR3 DNA: TGTGCCAGCAGCCAACTTCGAGGCAACTACGAGCAGTACTTC
CDR3 protein: CASSQLRGNYEQYF
V gene: TRBV3-1
clone size: many
D gene: -
J gene: TRBJ2-7

CDR3 DNA: TGTGCCAGCAGTTTTCGGGGAGTGCGAAACACCATATATTTT
CDR3 protein: CASSFRGVRNTIYF
V gene: TRBV12-3/TRBV12-4
clone size: many
D gene: -
J gene: TRBJ1-3

CDR3 DNA: TGTGCCAGCAGTTGGCCGAGGGGGAGCAAAAACATTCAGTACTTC
CDR3 protein: CASSWPRGSKNIQYF
V gene: TRBV2
clone size: many
D gene: -
J gene: TRBJ2-4

CDR3 DNA: TGTGCCACCCAGGGGGCTGGCAATCAGCCCCAGCATTTT
CDR3 protein: CATQGAGNQPQHF
V gene: TRBV6-5
clone size: many
D gene: TRBD1
J gene: TRBJ1-5

CDR3 DNA: TGCGCCAGCAGCCACCGACAGGGATCTTTCGAGCAGTACTTC
CDR3 protein: CASSHRQGSFEQYF
V gene: TRBV5-1
clone size: many
D gene: TRBD1
J gene: TRBJ2-7

CDR3 DNA: TGCAGTGCTAGACTAGTCTACGAGCAGTACTTC
CDR3 protein: CSARLVYEQYF
V gene: TRBV20-1
clone size: many
D gene: -
J gene: TRBJ2-7

CDR3 DNA: TGTGCCAGCAGGGCCACATCGGTGGGTGAAAAACTGTTTTTT
CDR3 protein: CASRATSVGEKLFF
V gene: TRBV6-5
clone size: many
D gene: -
J gene: TRBJ1-4

CDR3 DNA: TGTGCCAGCAGCGCCGTGGGACCTAACACTGAAGCTTTCTTT
CDR3 protein: CASSAVGPNTEAFF
V gene: TRBV7-9
clone size: many
D gene: -
J gene: TRBJ1-1

CDR3 DNA: TGCAGCGTCAAGGACAGTAACACTGAAGCTTTCTTT
CDR3 protein: CSVKDSNTEAFF
V gene: TRBV29-1
clone size: -
D gene: -
J gene: TRBJ1-1

CDR3 DNA: TGTGCCAGCAGTGGACTAGCGAGAAACTACGAGCAGTACTTC
CDR3 protein: CASSGLARNYEQYF
V gene: TRBV6-2/TRBV6-3
clone size: many
D gene: TRBD2
J gene: TRBJ2-7

CDR3 DNA: TGTGCCAGCAGCTCTATTGTCAGCTCTTCTGGGGCCAACGTCCTGACTTTC
CDR3 protein: CASSSIVSSSGANVLTF
V gene: TRBV5-5
clone size: many
D gene: -
J gene: TRBJ2-6

CDR3 DNA: TGTGCCAGCAGCTGGGGACAGTCCTACGAGCAGTACTTC
CDR3 protein: CASSWGQSYEQYF
V gene: TRBV7-8
clone size: many
D gene: TRBD1
J gene: TRBJ2-7

CDR3 DNA: TGTTCCAGCAGCTCGCGAATGAACACTGAAGCTTTCTTT
CDR3 protein: CSSSSRMNTEAFF
V gene: TRBV7-9
clone size: -
D gene: -
J gene: TRBJ1-1

CDR3 DNA: TGTGCCAGCAGTTTCCCCCCGACAGGGGGACAGCGCTCGGATACGCAGTATTTT
CDR3 protein: CASSFPPTGGQRSDTQYF
V gene: TRBV27
clone size: many
D gene: TRBD1
J gene: TRBJ2-3

CDR3 DNA: TGCGCCAGCAGCGTTGACCCGACCTCCTACAATGAGCAGTTCTTC
CDR3 protein: CASSVDPTSYNEQFF
V gene: TRBV5-1
clone size: many
D gene: -
J gene: TRBJ2-1